This T cell receptor beta chain is drawn from a study of blood T cell repertoires in COVID-19. Across the whole study: Some COVID-19 samples were acute and others convalescent; all came from the United States, Italy and Spain. T cells, B-cell-depleted T cells, or PBMCs supplied cDNA or gDNA.

Germline CDR1 MDHEN, CDR2 SYDVKM. Trimming stripped 4 bases from V and 3 bases from J, with 8 bases between. The CDR3 loop spans 13 amino acids. Sequencing was performed with immunoSEQ multiplex PCR; in TCRdb, only in-frame clones are kept and a portion is missing. The sample lists 250,000 to 300,000 clones; over 80% were seen once. J is TRBJ2-3 and V is TRBV28, with D possibly TRBD2 on 6 matching bases. Sequencing used peripheral blood. The receptor was derived from a man between 60 and 70 years old who had recovered from COVID-19. CDR3 coding DNA: TGTGCCAGCAGTTCGGAGGGGACAGATACGCAGTATTTT. Its protein is CASSSEGTDTQYF. Based on the CDR3 plus reference TRBV28 and TRBJ2-3, the full variable domain is DVKVTQSSRYLVKRTGEKVFLECVQDMDHENMFWYRQDPGLGLRLIYFSYDVKMKEKGDIPEGYSVSREKKERFSLILESASTNQTSMYLCASSSEGTDTQYFGPGTRLTVL.